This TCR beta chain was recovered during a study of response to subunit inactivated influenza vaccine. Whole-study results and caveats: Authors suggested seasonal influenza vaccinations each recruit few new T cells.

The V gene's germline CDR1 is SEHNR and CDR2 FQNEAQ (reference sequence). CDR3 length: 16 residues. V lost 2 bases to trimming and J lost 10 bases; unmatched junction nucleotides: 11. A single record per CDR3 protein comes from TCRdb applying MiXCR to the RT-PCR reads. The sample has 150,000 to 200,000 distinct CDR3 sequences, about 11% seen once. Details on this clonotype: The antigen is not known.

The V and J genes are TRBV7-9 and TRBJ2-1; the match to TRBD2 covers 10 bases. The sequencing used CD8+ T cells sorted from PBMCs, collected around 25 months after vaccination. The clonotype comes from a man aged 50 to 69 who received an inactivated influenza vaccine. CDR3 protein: CASSLYPSGRGGEQFF. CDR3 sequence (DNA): TGTGCCAGCAGCTTATACCCTAGCGGGAGAGGCGGGGAGCAGTTCTTC.